Listed below are T cell receptor beta chains from one sample, sequenced in a study of identical twins. In TCRdb, the 5' RACE reads were re-called with MiXCR into one record per CDR3 protein. The repertoire consists of about 240,000 distinct CDR3 sequences, with under 12% occurring once and the leading ten covering more than 8%. Sequencing input: memory T cells sorted from blood. These receptors all come from a middle-aged man in good health. Each CDR3 is given with its conserved first and last residue. The order of the fields is CDR3 protein, CDR3 DNA, clone size, J gene, D gene, V gene. The D gene is left open where the match is weak. Some rows have no size entry. The others give once, few or many, or a class for an expanded clone.

CSAYGTSDYHLTGELFF,TGCAGTGCCTATGGGACTAGCGACTATCACCTCACCGGGGAGCTGTTTTTT,many,TRBJ2-2,TRBD2,TRBV20-1
CASSQPGTGGNTNYGYTF,TGTGCCAGCAGCCAACCAGGGACTGGGGGGAATACTAACTATGGCTACACCTTC,few,TRBJ1-2,.,TRBV4-2
CAASDRGNYGYTF,TGTGCCGCTTCCGACAGGGGTAACTATGGCTACACCTTC,.,TRBJ1-2,TRBD1,TRBV10-3
CASSQFASNNEQFF,TGTGCCAGCAGCCAATTTGCATCCAACAATGAGCAGTTCTTC,.,TRBJ2-1,.,TRBV4-2
CASSLGAGVQPQHF,TGCGCCAGCAGCTTGGGGGCAGGCGTACAGCCCCAGCATTTT,many,TRBJ1-5,.,TRBV5-1
CASSLEFRGANTEAFF,TGTGCCAGCAGCTTGGAGTTCAGAGGGGCGAACACTGAAGCTTTCTTT,many,TRBJ1-1,.,TRBV5-5
CSARGFGQRKGYEQYF,TGCAGTGCTAGGGGGTTCGGACAGAGGAAGGGCTACGAGCAGTACTTC,few,TRBJ2-7,.,TRBV20-1
CASSLRTGDSGNTIYF,TGTGCCAGCAGTCTCCGGACGGGCGACTCTGGAAACACCATATATTTT,few,TRBJ1-3,.,TRBV28
CASSLGDRVIYGYTF,TGTGCCAGCAGTTTAGGGGACAGGGTCATATATGGCTACACCTTC,.,TRBJ1-2,TRBD1,TRBV28
CASSQANKRSYQPQHF,TGTGCCAGCAGCCAAGCCAACAAAAGGTCTTATCAGCCCCAGCATTTT,many,TRBJ1-5,.,TRBV3-1
CASRSPGTGELFF,TGCGCCAGCAGATCCCCAGGGACCGGGGAGCTGTTTTTT,.,TRBJ2-2,.,TRBV5-1
CASRRPGVDSYEQYF,TGTGCCAGCAGACGACCGGGTGTGGACTCCTACGAGCAGTACTTC,many,TRBJ2-7,.,TRBV6-1
CASRETLGTTEAFF,TGTGCCAGCAGGGAGACGTTAGGGACGACTGAAGCTTTCTTT,.,TRBJ1-1,.,TRBV2
CASSSRKTSRDTQYF,TGTGCCAGCAGCTCCAGGAAGACTAGCCGAGATACGCAGTATTTT,few,TRBJ2-3,TRBD2,TRBV11-2
CASTRTGINTEAFF,TGTGCCAGCACCCGGACAGGGATTAACACTGAAGCTTTCTTT,.,TRBJ1-1,TRBD1,TRBV6-1
CASSPDSIDNQPQHF,TGCGCCAGCAGCCCCGACAGCATCGACAATCAGCCCCAGCATTTT,few,TRBJ1-5,.,TRBV5-1
CSVGTSYNEQFF,TGCAGCGTCGGGACCTCGTACAATGAGCAGTTCTTC,many,TRBJ2-1,.,TRBV29-1
CASSDRRTGELFF,TGTGCCAGCAGTGACCGCCGGACCGGGGAGCTGTTTTTT,.,TRBJ2-2,.,TRBV6-4
CSVSGSSYNEQFF,TGCAGCGTTTCGGGGAGCTCCTACAATGAGCAGTTCTTC,many,TRBJ2-1,.,TRBV29-1
CASSLPLRDRSTYEQYF,TGTGCCAGCAGTTTACCCCTCCGGGACAGGTCCACCTACGAGCAGTACTTC,few,TRBJ2-7,TRBD1,TRBV28
CASSLDYGYTF,TGTGCCAGCAGTTTAGACTATGGCTACACCTTC,many,TRBJ1-2,.,TRBV28
CASSSGVEAFF,TGTGCCAGCAGTTCAGGGGTTGAAGCTTTCTTT,.,TRBJ1-1,.,TRBV6-2/TRBV6-3
CASSRQVGGTDTQFF,TGTGCCAGCAGTCGACAGGTCGGGGGCACAGATACGCAGTTTTTT,.,TRBJ2-3,.,TRBV2
CASSLGQSYGYTF,TGTGCCAGCAGTCTTGGACAGTCTTATGGCTACACCTTC,many,TRBJ1-2,.,TRBV2
CASSFEGTVYGYTF,TGCGCCAGCAGTTTCGAAGGGACGGTCTATGGCTACACCTTC,many,TRBJ1-2,.,TRBV5-1
CASSLSRLNYGYTF,TGTGCCAGCAGCTTATCTCGTTTGAACTATGGCTACACCTTC,many,TRBJ1-2,.,TRBV7-2